This passage covers 6 T cell receptor beta chains from one sample sequenced in a study of T cell clonality in common variable immunodeficiency. Study findings and constraints: Fewer deletions and N-nucleotide insertions were reportedly seen in common variable immunodeficiency TCR beta sequences.

Measured with immunoSEQ multiplex PCR; TCRdb has only the in-frame clones, and not every one. The record shows more than 30,000 clones for this sample, with no singletons present. These receptors lack a known antigen. Sample: peripheral blood mononuclear cells. The receptor set was obtained from a human donor with common variable immunodeficiency.

As regards this clone: The CDR3 end lies 3 residues beyond the end of the read and is filled in from the germline J gene. J is TRBJ1-3 and V is TRBV7-2; D not certain. Germline assignment: CDR1 SGHTA and CDR2 FQGNSA. V dropped 5 bases and J dropped 2 bases, with 4 bases sitting between them. This CDR3 region has 12 residues. The CDR3 DNA, read in part, is TGTGCCAGCAGCGGCCCTGGAAACACC. Encoded protein: CASSGPGNT. In full, the CDR3 is CASSGPGNTIYF.

This clone was counted only a few times. The read ends 3 residues shy of where the CDR3 ends; the end is completed using the germline J gene. This chain uses TRBV2 with TRBJ2-6; D is ambiguous. Germline assignment: CDR1 SNHLY and CDR2 FYNNEI. CDR3 length: 15 amino acids. Trimming removed 5 bases from V and 0 bases from J, with 8 bases in between. Incomplete CDR3 DNA: TGTGCCAGCAGTCGACTCGACTCTGGGGCCAACGTC. It specifies CASSRLDSGANV. The whole CDR3 sequence is CASSRLDSGANVLTF.

As to this clone: One junction end does not reproduce the germline sequence, and a read error may be involved. The CDR3 end lies 3 residues beyond the end of the read and is filled in from the germline J gene. The chain employs TRBV19 and TRBJ1-2, with TRBD1 identical over 8 bases. Germline V gene lookup returns CDR1 LNHDA and CDR2 SQIVND (reference sequence). The CDR3 runs to 14 residues. The CDR3 bases that were read are TGTGCCGGTAGTATAGCAGGGGGCTACTATGGC. Translation gives CAGSIAGGYYG. The CDR3 as a whole reads CAGSIAGGYYGYTF.

Notes on this clone: The read halts 3 residues ahead of the CDR3 end, with the missing end drawn from the germline J gene. V and J are TRBV20-1 and TRBJ1-5; 9 bases fit TRBD1. V lost 5 bases and J lost 3; bases outside the gene matches: 2. Germline-derived CDR1 and CDR2 are DFQATT and SNEGSKA (reference sequence). This CDR3 is built from 13 residues. The CDR3 sequence is CSARTGVNQPQHF. The sequenced part of the CDR3 DNA is TGCAGTGCTCGGACAGGGGTCAATCAGCCC.

This clone has just a few counts. The read gets to within 3 residues of the CDR3 end, and the germline J gene fills in the rest. The J gene is TRBJ2-3, the V gene TRBV11-2; no firm D call. CDR1 is SGHAT and CDR2 is FQNNGV in the germline V gene. Between the trimmed V and J ends, which lost 1 base and 5 bases, there was a span of 13 bases. This CDR3 has 15 residues. The sequenced CDR3 bases are TGTGCCAGCAGCTTAGTGAACTTGATTGGAGATACG. Translating it yields CASSLVNLIGDT. The full CDR3 protein is CASSLVNLIGDTQYF.

This clone showed up just a few times. With the read ending 3 residues before the CDR3 end, the germline J gene is used to fill in that end. The chain uses TRBV7-6 and TRBJ1-5, with a tentative D call TRBD1 (6 bases). The V gene's germline CDR1 is SGHVS and CDR2 FNYEAQ. The CDR3 length is 15 residues. Trimming took off 2 bases at V and 1 base at J, with 9 bases between the two ends. The CDR3: CASSLTGLSNQPQHF. The part of the CDR3 DNA that was read is TGTGCCAGCAGCTTAACAGGGTTGAGCAATCAGCCC. The complete variable domain, with remaining parts taken from reference TRBV7-6 and TRBJ1-5, reads GAGVSQSPRYKVTKRGQDVALRCDPISGHVSLYWYRQALGQGPEFLTYFNYEAQQDKSGLPNDRFSAERPEGSISTLTIQRTEQRDSAMYRCASSLTGLSNQPQHFGDGTRLSIL.